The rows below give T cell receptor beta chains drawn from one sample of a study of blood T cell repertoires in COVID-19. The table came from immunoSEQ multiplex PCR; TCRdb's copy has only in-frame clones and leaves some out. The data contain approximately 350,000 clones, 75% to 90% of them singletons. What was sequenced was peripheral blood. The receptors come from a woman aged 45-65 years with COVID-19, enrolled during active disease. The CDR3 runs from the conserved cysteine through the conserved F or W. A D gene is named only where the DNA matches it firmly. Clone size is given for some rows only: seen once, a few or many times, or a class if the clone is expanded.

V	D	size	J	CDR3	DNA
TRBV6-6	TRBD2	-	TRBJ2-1	CASRTERLAGANEQFF	TGTGCCAGCAGAACGGAAAGACTAGCGGGAGCCAATGAGCAGTTCTTC
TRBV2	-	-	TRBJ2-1	CASKETSHEQFF	TGTGCCAGCAAGGAGACTAGTCACGAGCAGTTCTTC
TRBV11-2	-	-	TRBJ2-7	CASSFFGVSEQYF	TGTGCCAGCAGCTTCTTCGGAGTCTCCGAGCAGTACTTC
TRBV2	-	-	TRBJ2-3	CASRPLAASTDTQYF	TGTGCCAGCAGACCTCTAGCTGCTAGCACAGATACGCAGTATTTT
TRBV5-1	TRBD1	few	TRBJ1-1	CASSTQGQLNTEAFF	TGCGCCAGCAGCACTCAGGGACAGTTGAACACTGAAGCTTTCTTT
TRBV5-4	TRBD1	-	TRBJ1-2	CASSPPPGTGSYGYTF	TGTGCCAGCAGCCCACCTCCCGGGACAGGGAGCTATGGCTACACCTTC
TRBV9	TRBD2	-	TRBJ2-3	CASSARGAGGTLTDTQYF	TGTGCCAGCAGCGCTCGTGGAGCGGGAGGCACCTTGACAGATACGCAGTATTTT
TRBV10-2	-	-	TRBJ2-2	CASSEQDTGELFF	TGCGCCAGCAGTGAACAAGACACCGGGGAGCTGTTTTTT
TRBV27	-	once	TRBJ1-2	CASSKDRSGGGYTF	TGTGCCAGCAGCAAAGACAGGTCGGGGGGTGGCTACACCTTC
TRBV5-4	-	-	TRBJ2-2	CASSESGRMGTGELFF	TGTGCCAGCAGCGAGTCGGGGAGGATGGGCACCGGGGAGCTGTTTTTT
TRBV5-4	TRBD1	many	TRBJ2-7	CASSLGQGVYEQYF	TGTGCCAGCAGCTTGGGACAGGGAGTCTACGAGCAGTACTTC
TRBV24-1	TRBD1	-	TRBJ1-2	CATSDQTGDHDGYTF	TGTGCCACCAGTGACCAGACAGGGGATCATGATGGCTACACCTTC
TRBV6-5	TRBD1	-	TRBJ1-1	CASNPPGGTEAFF	TGTGCCAGCAATCCCCCAGGGGGCACTGAAGCTTTCTTT
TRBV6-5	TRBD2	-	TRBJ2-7	CASSPREAGTYEQYF	TGTGCCAGCAGTCCCCGGGAGGCGGGAACCTACGAGCAGTACTTC
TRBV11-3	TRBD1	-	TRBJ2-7	CASSPGEYRGRYEQYF	TGTGCCAGCAGCCCCGGCGAATACAGGGGACGGTACGAGCAGTACTTC
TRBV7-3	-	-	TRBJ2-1	CASSLEPGNEQFF	TGTGCCAGCAGCTTAGAACCCGGCAATGAGCAGTTCTTC
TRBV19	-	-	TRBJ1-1	CASRTAGTEAFF	TGTGCCAGTAGGACGGCGGGGACTGAAGCTTTCTTT
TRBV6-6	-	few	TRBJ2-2	CASSKGGSNTGELFF	TGTGCCAGCAGCAAAGGGGGTAGCAACACCGGGGAGCTGTTTTTT
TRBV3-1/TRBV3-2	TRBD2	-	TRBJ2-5	CASSQSETSMQETQYF	TGTGCCAGCAGCCAATCAGAGACTAGCATGCAAGAGACCCAGTACTTC
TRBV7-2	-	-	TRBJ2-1	CASSLQWERSYNEQFF	TGTGCCAGCAGCCTCCAGTGGGAGAGATCCTACAATGAGCAGTTCTTC
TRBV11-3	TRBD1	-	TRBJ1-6	CASSPPTGTAVSPLHF	TGTGCCAGCAGCCCTCCCACGGGGACAGCTGTCTCACCCCTCCACTTT
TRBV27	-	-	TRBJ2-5	CASSLRLGGETQYF	TGTGCCAGCAGTTTAAGGCTAGGGGGTGAGACCCAGTACTTC